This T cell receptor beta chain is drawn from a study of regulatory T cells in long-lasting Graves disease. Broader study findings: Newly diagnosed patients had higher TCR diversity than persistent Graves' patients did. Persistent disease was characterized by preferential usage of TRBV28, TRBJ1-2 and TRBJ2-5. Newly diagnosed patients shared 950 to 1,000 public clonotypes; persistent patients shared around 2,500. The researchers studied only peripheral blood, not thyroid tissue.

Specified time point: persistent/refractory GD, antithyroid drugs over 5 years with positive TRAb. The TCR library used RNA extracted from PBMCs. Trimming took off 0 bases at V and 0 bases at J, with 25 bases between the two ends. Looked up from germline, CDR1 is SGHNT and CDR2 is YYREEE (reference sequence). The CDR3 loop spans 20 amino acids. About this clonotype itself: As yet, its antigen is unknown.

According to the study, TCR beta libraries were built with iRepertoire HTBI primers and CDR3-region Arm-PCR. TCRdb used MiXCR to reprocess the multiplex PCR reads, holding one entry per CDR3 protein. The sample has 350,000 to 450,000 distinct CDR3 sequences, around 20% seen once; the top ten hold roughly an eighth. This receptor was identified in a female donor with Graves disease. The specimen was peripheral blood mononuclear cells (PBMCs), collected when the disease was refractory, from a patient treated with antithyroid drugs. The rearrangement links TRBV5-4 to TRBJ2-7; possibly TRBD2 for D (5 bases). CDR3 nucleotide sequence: TGTGCCAGCAGCTTGGAAGGGTACGGCGCTAGTGTAGAGGGCTCCTACGAGCAGTACTTC. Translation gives CASSLEGYGASVEGSYEQYF.